This TCR beta chain stems from a study of blood T cell repertoires in COVID-19. Study-wide context: Collection of acute and convalescent COVID-19 samples took place in the United States, Italy and Spain.

Original processing methods: How many nucleated cells were present was estimated from reference gene primer amplification. Here immunoSEQ multiplex PCR was the method, and the copy in TCRdb shows in-frame clones only, minus some. V, J and clone size are taken as reported in that table, and D and trimming were inferred from the DNA itself. This sample has around 35,000 clones, with roughly 84% found just once. Sequences were obtained from peripheral blood. The sequence was collected from a man in his sixties with active COVID-19.

CDR3 sequence: CASSLGASGRATFF. CDR3 nucleotide sequence: TGCGCCAGCAGCTTGGGGGCTAGCGGGAGGGCGACGTTCTTC. The chain carries TRBV5-1 and TRBJ2-1; TRBD2 matches 12 bases. Trimming took 0 bases from V and 15 from J; bases not matched to a gene: 7. The CDR3 is made up of 14 amino acids. From germline, CDR1 is SGHRS and CDR2 YFSETQ.